This T cell receptor beta chain was identified during a study of ipilimumab plus nivolumab after autologous stem cell transplantation. Study at large: The DLBCL cohort had primary refractory and relapsed disease, with 18-month progression-free survival of around 88% and 27%. Broader study findings: TCR repertoire, Treg phenotype and gut microbiota reportedly support more study of this approach.

Libraries were prepared by immunoSEQ multiplex PCR; TCRdb keeps only in-frame clonotypes and omits some of them. The sample consists of 20,000 to 25,000 clones, 70% to 85% of them appearing once. Note on this clone: The antigen is unknown.

Per the germline V gene, CDR1 is MNHEY and CDR2 is SMNVEV (reference sequence). Trimming pared 6 bases from V and 5 bases from J, leaving 14 bases between. The CDR3 is 13 amino acids. Ipilimumab, 1 mg/kg, started 14 to 28 days after autologous transplant. Sequenced here: PBMCs, sampled in a trial of ipilimumab plus nivolumab as post-transplant consolidation. V is TRBV27 and J is TRBJ2-7; D not resolved. This TCR derives from a male donor with diffuse large B-cell lymphoma. In DNA, the CDR3 is TGTGCCAGCAGGGCAGCACTGATCGACGAGCAGTACTTC. Its protein product is CASRAALIDEQYF.